Many counts were recorded for the clone carrying this T cell receptor (beta chain). Hyperthyroidism, newly diagnosed and lasting under 2 months, affected patients aged 18 to 65. Orbital computed tomography, thyroid ultrasound, serum thyroxine and TRAb, and clinical symptoms together informed the diagnoses. It was 10 ml of fresh peripheral blood that supplied the PBMCs. The data are from a study of T cells in Graves' hyperthyroidism and ophthalmopathy. The CDR3 is 14 residues long. The germline gives CDR1 GTSNPN, CDR2 SVGIG (reference sequence). Trimming removed 3 bases from V and 4 bases from J; junction bases left unmatched: 7. RNA transcripts were the template for amplifying TCR beta CDR3 regions. In the first-round RT-PCR of the TCR CDR3, the HTBI primer set was used. TCRdb redid the calling of the multiplex PCR reads with MiXCR, one entry per CDR3 protein. The sample records about 350,000 distinct CDR3 sequences, about 15% being singletons.

The clonotype comes from a woman aged 25 to 39 with Graves' hyperthyroidism. Sequenced: blood. This chain connects TRBV30 to TRBJ1-1, with 8 bases that match TRBD1. Here the CDR3 reads CAWSLRQGRTEAFF. CDR3 bases: TGTGCCTGGAGCCTTCGACAGGGGCGCACTGAAGCTTTCTTT.